This section outlines one T cell receptor (beta chain) sequence together with its context. The antigen remains undetermined. From germline, CDR1 is DFQATT and CDR2 SNEGSKA (reference sequence). The V gene lost 7 bases and the J gene lost 3 bases, with 13 bases spanning the gap. The length of the CDR3 is 12 residues. This sample is drawn from a study of CD8 T cells in Susac syndrome. Across the study: Each patient with Susac syndrome, at the time of blood draw, was therapy-naive, on corticosteroids, or on intravenous immunoglobulin alone.

Study outcomes and limitations: The authors acknowledged that their TCR sequencing and HLA analysis involved a relatively small number of individuals.

CD8+ and CD4+ T cells circulating in blood were sequenced for TCR beta. When the RNA was reverse transcribed, random hexamers were used with an input of about 0.45 to 1 ug. TCRdb passed the immunoSEQ multiplex PCR reads through MiXCR, listing each CDR3 protein once. The table records roughly 190,000 distinct CDR3 sequences, nearly 97% of them present only once. This rearrangement joins TRBV20-1 to TRBJ2-7; the D is unclear. The sequence was obtained from a human donor with Susac syndrome. Sequencing was done on a sample of CD4+ T cells from PBMCs. CDR3 sequence reads: CSGSTDLYEQYF. CDR3 in DNA: TGCAGTGGGAGCACAGATCTCTACGAGCAGTACTTC.